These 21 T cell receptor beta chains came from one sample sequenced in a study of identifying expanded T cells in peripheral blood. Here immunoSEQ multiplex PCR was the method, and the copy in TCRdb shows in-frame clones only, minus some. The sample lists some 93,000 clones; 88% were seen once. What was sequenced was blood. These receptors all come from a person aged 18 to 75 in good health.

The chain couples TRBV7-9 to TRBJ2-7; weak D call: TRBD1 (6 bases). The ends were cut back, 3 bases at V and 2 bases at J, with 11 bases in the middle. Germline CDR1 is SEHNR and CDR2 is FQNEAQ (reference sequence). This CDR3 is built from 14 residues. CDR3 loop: CASSFGTSAYEQYF. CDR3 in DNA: TGTGCCAGCAGCTTTGGGACATCGGCCTACGAGCAGTACTTC. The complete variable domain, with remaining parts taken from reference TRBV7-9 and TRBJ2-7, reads DTGVSQNPRHKITKRGQNVTFRCDPISEHNRLYWYRQTLGQGPEFLTYFQNEAQLEKSRLLSDRFSAERPKGSFSTLEIQRTEQGDSAMYLCASSFGTSAYEQYFGPGTRLTVT.

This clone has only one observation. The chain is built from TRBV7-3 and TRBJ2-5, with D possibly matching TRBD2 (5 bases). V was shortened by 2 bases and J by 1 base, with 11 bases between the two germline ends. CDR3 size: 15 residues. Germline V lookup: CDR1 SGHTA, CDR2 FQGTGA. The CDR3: CASSLRRVIQETQYF. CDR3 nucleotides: TGTGCCAGCAGCTTACGGCGGGTTATCCAAGAGACCCAGTACTTC.

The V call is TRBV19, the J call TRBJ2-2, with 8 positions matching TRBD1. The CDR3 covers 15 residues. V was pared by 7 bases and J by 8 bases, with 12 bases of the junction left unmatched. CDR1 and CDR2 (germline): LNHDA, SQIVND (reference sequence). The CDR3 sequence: CASTAFAGGGGELFF. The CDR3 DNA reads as TGTGCCAGTACTGCCTTTGCAGGGGGCGGTGGGGAGCTGTTTTTT.

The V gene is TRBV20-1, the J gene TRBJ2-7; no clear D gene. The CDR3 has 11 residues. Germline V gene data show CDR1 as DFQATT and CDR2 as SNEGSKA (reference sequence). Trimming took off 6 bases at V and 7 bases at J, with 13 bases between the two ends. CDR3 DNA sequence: TGCAGTGCCTACTGGGGTTGGGAGCAGTACTTC. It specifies CSAYWGWEQYF.

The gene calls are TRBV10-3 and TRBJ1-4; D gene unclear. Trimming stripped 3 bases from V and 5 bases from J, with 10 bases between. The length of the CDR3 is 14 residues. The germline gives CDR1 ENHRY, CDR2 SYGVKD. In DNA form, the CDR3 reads TGTGCCATCAGTGACCGGGTCCTAAATGAAAAACTGTTTTTT. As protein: CAISDRVLNEKLFF.

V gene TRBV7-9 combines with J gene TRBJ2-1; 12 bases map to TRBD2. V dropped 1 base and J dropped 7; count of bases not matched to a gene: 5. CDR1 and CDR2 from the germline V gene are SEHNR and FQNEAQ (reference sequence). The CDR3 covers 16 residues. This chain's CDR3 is CASSLETSGGFNEQFF. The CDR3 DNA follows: TGTGCCAGCAGCTTAGAGACTAGCGGGGGTTTTAATGAGCAGTTCTTC.

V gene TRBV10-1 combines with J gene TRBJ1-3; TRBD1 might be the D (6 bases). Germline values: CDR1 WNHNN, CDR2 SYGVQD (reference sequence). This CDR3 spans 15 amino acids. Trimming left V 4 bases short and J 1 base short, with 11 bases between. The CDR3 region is CASSGQGQSGNTIYF. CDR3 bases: TGCGCCAGCAGTGGGCAGGGGCAGTCTGGAAACACCATATATTTT.

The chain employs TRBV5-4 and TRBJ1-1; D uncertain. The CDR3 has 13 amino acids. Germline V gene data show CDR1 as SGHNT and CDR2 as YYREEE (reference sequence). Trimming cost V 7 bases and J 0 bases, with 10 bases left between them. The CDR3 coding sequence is TGTGCCAGCCAAGGACCCATGAACACTGAAGCTTTCTTT. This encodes CASQGPMNTEAFF. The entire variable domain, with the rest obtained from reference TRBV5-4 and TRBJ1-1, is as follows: ETGVTQSPTHLIKTRGQQVTLRCSSQSGHNTVSWYQQALGQGPQFIFQYYREEENGRGNFPPRFSGLQFPNYSSELNVNALELDDSALYLCASQGPMNTEAFFGQGTRLTVV.

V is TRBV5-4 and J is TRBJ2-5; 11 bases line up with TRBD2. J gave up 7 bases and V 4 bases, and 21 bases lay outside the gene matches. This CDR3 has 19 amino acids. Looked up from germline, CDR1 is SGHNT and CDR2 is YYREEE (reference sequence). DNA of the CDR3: TGTGCCAGCAGCCTGGCCCTCGGAGGTTTAGCGGGAGGGCCGGGGACCCAGTACTTC. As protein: CASSLALGGLAGGPGTQYF.

DNA for the CDR3: TGTGCCAGCAGCTACAGGGGAGAGACCCAGTACTTC. It yields the protein CASSYRGETQYF. V usage is TRBV7-2 and J usage is TRBJ2-5; 7 bases are a match to TRBD1. Germline CDR1 reads SGHTA; CDR2 reads FQGNSA. This CDR3 comprises 12 residues. V gave up 4 bases and J gave up 4 bases; unmatched junction bases: 0.

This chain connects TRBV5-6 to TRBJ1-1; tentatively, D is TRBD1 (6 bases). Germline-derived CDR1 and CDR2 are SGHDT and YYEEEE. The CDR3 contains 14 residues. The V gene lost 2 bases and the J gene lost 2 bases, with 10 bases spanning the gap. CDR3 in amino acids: CASSFSGVNTEAFF. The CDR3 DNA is TGTGCCAGCAGCTTCTCAGGGGTCAACACTGAAGCTTTCTTT.

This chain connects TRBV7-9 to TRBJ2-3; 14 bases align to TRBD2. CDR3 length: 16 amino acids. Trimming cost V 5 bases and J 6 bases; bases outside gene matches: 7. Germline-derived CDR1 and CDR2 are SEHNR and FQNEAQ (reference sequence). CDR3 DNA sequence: TGTGCCAGCAGCCCTGGGACTAGCGGGAGTGAGGATACGCAGTATTTT. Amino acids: CASSPGTSGSEDTQYF.

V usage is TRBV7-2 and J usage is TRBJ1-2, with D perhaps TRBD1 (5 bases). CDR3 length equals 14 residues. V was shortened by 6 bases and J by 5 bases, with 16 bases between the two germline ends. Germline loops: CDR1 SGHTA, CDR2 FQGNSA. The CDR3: CASRPGASRYGYTF. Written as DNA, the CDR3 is TGTGCCAGCAGACCCGGGGCCTCCCGGTATGGCTACACCTTC.

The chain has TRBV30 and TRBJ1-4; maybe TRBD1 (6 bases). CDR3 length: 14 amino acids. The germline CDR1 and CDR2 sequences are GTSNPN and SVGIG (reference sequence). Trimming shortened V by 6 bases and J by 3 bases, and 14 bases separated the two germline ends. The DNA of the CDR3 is TGTGCCTGTTCTCCGACAGGTCCTAATGAAAAACTGTTTTTT. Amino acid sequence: CACSPTGPNEKLFF. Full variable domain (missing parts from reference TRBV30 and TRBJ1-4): SQTIHQWPATLVQPVGSPLSLECTVEGTSNPNLYWYRQAAGRGLQLLFYSVGIGQISSEVPQNLSASRPQDRQFILSSKKLLLSDSGFYLCACSPTGPNEKLFFGSGTQLSVL.

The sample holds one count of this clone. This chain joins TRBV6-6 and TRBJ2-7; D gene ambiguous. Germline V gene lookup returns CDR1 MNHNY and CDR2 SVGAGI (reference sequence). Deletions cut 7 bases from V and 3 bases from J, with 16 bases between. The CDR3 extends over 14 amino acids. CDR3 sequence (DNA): TGTGCCAGCAAAAGTGGCCAAGGGCACTACGAGCAGTACTTC. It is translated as CASKSGQGHYEQYF.

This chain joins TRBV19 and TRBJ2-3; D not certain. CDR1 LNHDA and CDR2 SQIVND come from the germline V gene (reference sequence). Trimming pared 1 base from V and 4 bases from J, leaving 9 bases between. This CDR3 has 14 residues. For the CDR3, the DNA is TGTGCCAGTAGTATAGGACGGGTCGCAGATACGCAGTATTTT. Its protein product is CASSIGRVADTQYF.

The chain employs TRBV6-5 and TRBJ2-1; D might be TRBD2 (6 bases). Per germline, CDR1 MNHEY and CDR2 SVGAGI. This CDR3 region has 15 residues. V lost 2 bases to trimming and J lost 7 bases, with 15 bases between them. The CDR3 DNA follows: TGTGCCAGCAGTTACGAGACAGAGGAGGGAAATGAGCAGTTCTTC. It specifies CASSYETEEGNEQFF.

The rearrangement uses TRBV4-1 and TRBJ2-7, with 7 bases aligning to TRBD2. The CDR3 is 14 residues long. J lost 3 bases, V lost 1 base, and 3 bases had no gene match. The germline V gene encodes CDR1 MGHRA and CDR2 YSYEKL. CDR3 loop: CASSQGASGYEQYF. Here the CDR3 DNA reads TGCGCCAGCAGCCAAGGGGCTAGCGGCTACGAGCAGTACTTC.

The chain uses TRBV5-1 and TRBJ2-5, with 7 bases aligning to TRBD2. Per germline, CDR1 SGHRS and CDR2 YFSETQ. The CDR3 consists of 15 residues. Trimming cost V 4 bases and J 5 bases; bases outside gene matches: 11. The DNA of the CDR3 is TGCGCCAGCAGCCCGCGCGTAGCGGGCGATGAGACCCAGTACTTC. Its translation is CASSPRVAGDETQYF.

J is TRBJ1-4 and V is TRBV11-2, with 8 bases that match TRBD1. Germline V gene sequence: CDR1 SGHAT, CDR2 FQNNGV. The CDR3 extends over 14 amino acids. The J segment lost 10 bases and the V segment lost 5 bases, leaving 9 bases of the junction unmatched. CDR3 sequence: CASSLAGQEGKLFF. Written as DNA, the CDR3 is TGTGCCAGCAGCCTCGCGGGACAGGAGGGAAAACTGTTTTTT.

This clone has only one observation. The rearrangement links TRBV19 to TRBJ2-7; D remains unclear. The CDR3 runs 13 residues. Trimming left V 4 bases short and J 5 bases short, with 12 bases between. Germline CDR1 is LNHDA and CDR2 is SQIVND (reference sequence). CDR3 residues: CASSKTEKNEQYF. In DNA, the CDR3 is TGTGCCAGTAGTAAGACGGAAAAAAACGAGCAGTACTTC.